The rows below give T cell receptor beta chains drawn from one sample of a study of T cells in Graves' hyperthyroidism and ophthalmopathy. Via MiXCR, TCRdb re-called the multiplex PCR reads, giving one row per CDR3 protein. In the table there are around 340,000 distinct CDR3 sequences, around a sixth of which are singletons. The sample comprised blood. Source of these receptors: a man younger than 40 with Graves' hyperthyroidism. Both conserved end residues are part of each CDR3. Each record gives: clone size, V gene, D gene, J gene, CDR3 DNA, CDR3 protein. The D gene is left open where the match is weak. Expanded clones get a size class; other rows say once, few or many, or leave the size out.

clone size: few
V gene: TRBV7-3
D gene: .
J gene: TRBJ1-2
CDR3 DNA: TGTGCCAGCAGACCGACAGGTGGCGGCTACACCTTC
CDR3 protein: CASRPTGGGYTF

clone size: .
V gene: TRBV7-8
D gene: TRBD2
J gene: TRBJ2-2
CDR3 DNA: TGTGCCAGCAGCTCCCTGGGACTAGCGGGACCCGGGGAGCTGTTTTTT
CDR3 protein: CASSSLGLAGPGELFF

clone size: few
V gene: TRBV5-5
D gene: TRBD1
J gene: TRBJ1-2
CDR3 DNA: TGTGCCAGCAGCCACCGGGACAGGGCCATCTATGGCTACACCTTC
CDR3 protein: CASSHRDRAIYGYTF

clone size: many
V gene: TRBV15
D gene: .
J gene: TRBJ2-1
CDR3 DNA: TGTGCCACCAGCGGCTCCTACAATGAGCAGTTCTTC
CDR3 protein: CATSGSYNEQFF

clone size: many
V gene: TRBV28
D gene: .
J gene: TRBJ2-7
CDR3 DNA: TGTGCCAGCAGTTTTCTCGATATCACCTCCTACGAGCAGTACTTC
CDR3 protein: CASSFLDITSYEQYF

clone size: many
V gene: TRBV24-1
D gene: TRBD2
J gene: TRBJ2-3
CDR3 DNA: TGTGCCACCAGTGATTTCGATGGCGGGAGTTCAGATACGCAGTATTTT
CDR3 protein: CATSDFDGGSSDTQYF

clone size: .
V gene: TRBV7-9
D gene: .
J gene: TRBJ2-7
CDR3 DNA: TGTGCCAGCAGCTTAGTTACCGGCCCCCTCTCGGGGCAGTACTTC
CDR3 protein: CASSLVTGPLSGQYF

clone size: few
V gene: TRBV30
D gene: .
J gene: TRBJ1-4
CDR3 DNA: TGTGCCTGGAGCACCGGGACGGGTAATGAAAAACTGTTTTTT
CDR3 protein: CAWSTGTGNEKLFF

clone size: many
V gene: TRBV28
D gene: TRBD1
J gene: TRBJ2-2
CDR3 DNA: TGTGCCAGCCGAGCCTGGACAGGGAGGACCGGGGAGCTGTTTTTT
CDR3 protein: CASRAWTGRTGELFF

clone size: many
V gene: TRBV12-3/TRBV12-4
D gene: .
J gene: TRBJ2-1
CDR3 DNA: TGTGCCAGCAGTTTAGTAGCTAGGGATGAGCAGTTCTTC
CDR3 protein: CASSLVARDEQFF

clone size: many
V gene: TRBV20-1
D gene: .
J gene: TRBJ2-1
CDR3 DNA: TGCAGTGCTAGAGAGGGGTCGAGCTCCTACAATGAGCAGTTCTTC
CDR3 protein: CSAREGSSSYNEQFF

clone size: many
V gene: TRBV10-3
D gene: .
J gene: TRBJ2-7
CDR3 DNA: TGTGCCATCAGTGAGTCCGCCAGGGTCTACGAGCAGTACTTC
CDR3 protein: CAISESARVYEQYF

clone size: .
V gene: TRBV29-1
D gene: TRBD2
J gene: TRBJ2-7
CDR3 DNA: TGCAGCGTGGGACTAGCGCTATCCTACGAGCAGTACTTC
CDR3 protein: CSVGLALSYEQYF

clone size: .
V gene: TRBV2
D gene: .
J gene: TRBJ2-6
CDR3 DNA: TGTGCCAGCAGTGAAGCCCAGGTTCCCGGGGCCAACGTCCTGACTTTC
CDR3 protein: CASSEAQVPGANVLTF

clone size: many
V gene: TRBV3-1
D gene: .
J gene: TRBJ2-1
CDR3 DNA: TGTGCCAGCAGCCCTCGGGACGCCGAGGAGGGGGAGCAGTTCTTC
CDR3 protein: CASSPRDAEEGEQFF

clone size: .
V gene: TRBV12-3/TRBV12-4
D gene: TRBD1
J gene: TRBJ2-2
CDR3 DNA: TGTGCCAGCATCGACAGGGGTACCGGGGAGCTGTCTTTT
CDR3 protein: CASIDRGTGELSF

clone size: .
V gene: TRBV7-3
D gene: .
J gene: TRBJ1-4
CDR3 DNA: TGTGCCAGCAGCCAGCCCAAGGGGGGGGTTGGCGAAAAACTGTTTTTT
CDR3 protein: CASSQPKGGVGEKLFF

clone size: many
V gene: TRBV27
D gene: TRBD1
J gene: TRBJ1-2
CDR3 DNA: TGTGCCAGCAGTTTGCACGGACAGGTTGCTGGCTACACCTTC
CDR3 protein: CASSLHGQVAGYTF

clone size: many
V gene: TRBV2
D gene: .
J gene: TRBJ2-5
CDR3 DNA: TGTGCCAGCAGTACCGGAGGGACCCAGTACTTC
CDR3 protein: CASSTGGTQYF

clone size: few
V gene: TRBV15
D gene: .
J gene: TRBJ2-1
CDR3 DNA: TGTGCCACCAGCAGACTTTCTAGCTACAATGAGCAGTTCTTC
CDR3 protein: CATSRLSSYNEQFF